This T cell receptor beta chain was observed in a study of blood T cell repertoires in COVID-19. Overall study: Nucleic acid was either cDNA or gDNA, and it came from T cells, B-cell-depleted T cells, or PBMCs.

The cohort comprised adults aged 18 to 89 years residing in 20 to 30 US areas. Assignments of participants to cohorts depended upon their own reported clinical history. V lost 1 base and J 7 bases, leaving 26 bases between the germline ends. Germline values: CDR1 WNHNN, CDR2 SYGVQD (reference sequence). The CDR3 consists of 18 residues. The protocol was immunoSEQ multiplex PCR, while the TCRdb copy is restricted to in-frame clones and leaves out a portion. This sample yields about 140,000 clones, of which 84% are seen a single time; around 3.7% belongs to the top ten. This receptor was taken from a woman aged 45-60 years with acute COVID-19. The sequenced material came from PBMCs or T cells enriched from blood (not recorded which). The chain is built from TRBV10-1 and TRBJ2-7; possibly TRBD1 for D (7 bases). CDR3 nucleotides: TGCGCCAGCAGTGAGTGGGAACTCGGGAGACAGGGTAGTGGAGAGCAGTACTTC. It yields the protein CASSEWELGRQGSGEQYF.